These 14 T cell receptor beta chains were sequenced from one sample in a study of blood T cell repertoires in COVID-19. The protocol was immunoSEQ multiplex PCR, while the TCRdb copy is restricted to in-frame clones and leaves out a portion. The sample comprises more than 150,000 clones, around 80% of which are singletons, and 2.5% to 3.5% rests with the top ten. Sequencing input: peripheral blood. Receptors originate from a woman between 55 and 75 years old with acute or convalescent COVID-19.

With regard to this clone: One junction end does not reproduce the germline sequence, and a read error may be involved. Additional DNA sequences in this sample encode the identical CDR3. V usage is TRBV7-7 and J usage is TRBJ2-2; TRBD1 aligns across 7 bases. This CDR3 has 15 amino acids. Germline V gives CDR1 SSHAT, CDR2 FNYEAQ (reference sequence). The CDR3 DNA reads TGTGCTAGCAGCTTAGTGGCAGGGGGCACCGGGGAGCTGTTTTTT. It is translated as CASSLVAGGTGELFF.

The chain carries TRBV28 and TRBJ1-2, with 8 bases matching TRBD1. Germline-derived CDR1 and CDR2 are MDHEN and SYDVKM. Trimming at V came to 6 bases and at J to 8 bases, leaving 8 bases not matched to a gene. This CDR3 region has 13 residues. The CDR3 nucleotides are TGTGCCAGCAGCCCCGGACAGGGCGAGGGCTACACCTTC. It translates to CASSPGQGEGYTF.

This clone occurred once. The gene calls are TRBV6-4 and TRBJ2-7, with 10 bases matching TRBD1. The V gene's germline CDR1 is MRHNA and CDR2 SNTAGT. With 4 bases clipped from V and 2 bases from J, the junction kept 2 bases outside the gene matches. This CDR3 region has 14 residues. The CDR3 sequence: CASSVGQGAYEQYF. In DNA form, the CDR3 reads TGTGCCAGCAGTGTTGGACAGGGGGCCTACGAGCAGTACTTC.

Details on this clone: One end of the junction does not line up with germline, which may come from a read error. The chain joins TRBV19 to TRBJ2-1; the match to TRBD1 covers 9 bases. CDR1 LNHDA and CDR2 SQIVND come from the germline V gene (reference sequence). CDR3 length: 14 residues. In DNA form, the CDR3 reads TGTGCCAGTAGCATAGGGACAGGGCCCAATGAGCAGTTCTTC. This encodes CASSIGTGPNEQFF.

The chain joins TRBV6-4 to TRBJ1-2, with D hard to call. The germline V and J ends were trimmed by 0 bases and 3 bases, with 8 bases remaining between them. In germline, CDR1 is MRHNA, CDR2 SNTAGT. CDR3 length: 14 amino acids. As DNA, the CDR3 is TGTGCCAGCAGTGACTCAGCAGGCTACTATGGCTACACCTTC. This sequence encodes CASSDSAGYYGYTF.

The chain has TRBV11-3 and TRBJ1-4; D remains unclear. This CDR3 spans 15 amino acids. V lost 5 bases to trimming and J lost 0 bases, with 10 bases between them. Germline V gene lookup returns CDR1 SGHNT and CDR2 YENEEA. In DNA form, the CDR3 reads TGTGCCAGCAGCCCGGGAGCCTCAACTAATGAAAAACTGTTTTTT. Translated: CASSPGASTNEKLFF.

This clone was observed a few times. The V and J genes are TRBV29-1 and TRBJ2-2, with D hard to call. Germline V gene data show CDR1 as SQVTM and CDR2 as ANQGSEA. Trimming took off 4 bases at V and 0 bases at J, with 6 bases between the two ends. The CDR3 is made up of 13 amino acids. Here the CDR3 reads CSVGSSNTGELFF. For the CDR3, the DNA is TGCAGCGTTGGTAGCTCGAACACCGGGGAGCTGTTTTTT.

This clone appeared once. The rearrangement uses TRBV5-4 and TRBJ2-7, with 9 bases identical to TRBD1. Trimming took 2 bases from V and 0 from J; bases not matched to a gene: 3. Per germline, CDR1 SGHNT and CDR2 YYREEE (reference sequence). The CDR3 length is 15 residues. The DNA for the CDR3 is TGTGCCAGCAGCTTCGACAGGGGGAGCTCCTACGAGCAGTACTTC. This encodes CASSFDRGSSYEQYF.

V is TRBV7-9 and J is TRBJ1-2, with 9 bases identical to TRBD1. CDR3 length: 13 residues. With 9 bases clipped from V and 8 bases from J, the junction kept 10 bases outside the gene matches. CDR1 is SEHNR, CDR2 FQNEAQ, per germline (reference sequence). The CDR3 spells CASISGQGIGYTF. The DNA of the CDR3 is TGTGCCAGTATATCGGGACAGGGAATCGGCTACACCTTC.

V and J are TRBV24-1 and TRBJ2-7, with 11 positions matching TRBD1. Trimming removed 2 bases from V and 3 bases from J; junction bases left unmatched: 2. This CDR3 contains 15 residues. Per germline, CDR1 KGHDR and CDR2 SFDVKD. Here the CDR3 reads CATSDSGTGGYEQYF. CDR3 nucleotides: TGTGCCACCAGTGATTCCGGGACAGGGGGCTACGAGCAGTACTTC.

V usage is TRBV5-4 and J usage is TRBJ1-2; D call uncertain. Deletions cut 3 bases from V and 10 bases from J, with 13 bases between. The germline V gene encodes CDR1 SGHNT and CDR2 YYREEE (reference sequence). The CDR3 has 12 amino acids. In nucleotides, the CDR3 is TGTGCCAGCAGCTCCCAGGCGGGTTACTACACCTTC. Amino acid sequence: CASSSQAGYYTF.

In this sample, this clone turned up a few times. The chain employs TRBV4-3 and TRBJ1-1, with 10 positions matching TRBD1. This CDR3 region has 15 residues. The V gene end was trimmed by 2 bases and the J gene end by 1 base; junction bases not matched to a gene: 1. Per germline, CDR1 LGHNA and CDR2 YSLEER. The CDR3 DNA is TGCGCCAGCAGCCAACGGGACAGGGGGAACACTGAAGCTTTCTTT. This gives the protein CASSQRDRGNTEAFF.

The rearrangement joins TRBV5-1 to TRBJ1-3, with D possibly TRBD1 on 5 matching bases. The CDR3 extends over 17 amino acids. V gave up 6 bases and J gave up 5 bases, with 24 bases separating them. Looked up from germline, CDR1 is SGHRS and CDR2 is YFSETQ. In DNA form, the CDR3 reads TGCGCCAGCACCCTAGGCCAGGGCTTCGCATTTAGAAACACCATATATTTT. The encoded protein is CASTLGQGFAFRNTIYF.

Only one count was recorded for this clone. J is TRBJ2-5 and V is TRBV7-2; a weak D match, TRBD1 (5 bases). The CDR3 is 12 amino acids. In germline, CDR1 is SGHTA, CDR2 FQGNSA. V lost 4 bases and J 5 bases, leaving 8 bases between the germline ends. The CDR3 coding sequence is TGTGCCAGCAGCTCAGGGTGGGAGACCCAGTACTTC. It translates to CASSSGWETQYF. Full variable domain (remainder filled in from reference TRBV7-2 and TRBJ2-5): GAGVSQSPSNKVTEKGKDVELRCDPISGHTALYWYRQSLGQGLEFLIYFQGNSAPDKSGLPSDRFSAERTGGSVSTLTIQRTQQEDSAVYLCASSSGWETQYFGPGTRLLVL.